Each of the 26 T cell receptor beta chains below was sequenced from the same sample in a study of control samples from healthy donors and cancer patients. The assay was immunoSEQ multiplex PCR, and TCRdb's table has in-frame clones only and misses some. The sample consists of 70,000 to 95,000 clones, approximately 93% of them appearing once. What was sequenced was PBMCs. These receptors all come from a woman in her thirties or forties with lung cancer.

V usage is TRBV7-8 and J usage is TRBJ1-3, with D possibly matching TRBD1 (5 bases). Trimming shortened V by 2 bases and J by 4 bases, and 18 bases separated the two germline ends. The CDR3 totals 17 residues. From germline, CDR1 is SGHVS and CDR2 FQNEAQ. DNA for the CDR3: TGTGCCAGCAGCTTAAGTCCTAGCAGGGATTCAGGAAACACCATATATTTT. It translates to CASSLSPSRDSGNTIYF.

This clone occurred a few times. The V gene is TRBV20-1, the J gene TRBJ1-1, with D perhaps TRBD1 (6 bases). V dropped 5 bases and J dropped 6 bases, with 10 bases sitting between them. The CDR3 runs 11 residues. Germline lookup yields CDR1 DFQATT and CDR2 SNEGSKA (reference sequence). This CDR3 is CSALRQAEAFF. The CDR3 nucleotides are TGCAGTGCTTTAAGACAGGCTGAAGCTTTCTTT.

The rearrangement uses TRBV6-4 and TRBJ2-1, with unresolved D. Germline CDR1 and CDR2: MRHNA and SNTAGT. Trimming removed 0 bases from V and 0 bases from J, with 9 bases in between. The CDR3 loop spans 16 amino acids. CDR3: CASSDSGISSYNEQFF. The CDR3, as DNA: TGTGCCAGCAGTGACTCGGGGATTAGCTCCTACAATGAGCAGTTCTTC.

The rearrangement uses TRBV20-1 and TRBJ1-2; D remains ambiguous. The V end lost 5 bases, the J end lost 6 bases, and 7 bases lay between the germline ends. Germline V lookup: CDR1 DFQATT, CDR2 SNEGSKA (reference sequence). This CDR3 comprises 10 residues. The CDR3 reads CSAGPHGYTF. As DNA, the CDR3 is TGCAGTGCTGGCCCTCATGGCTACACCTTC.

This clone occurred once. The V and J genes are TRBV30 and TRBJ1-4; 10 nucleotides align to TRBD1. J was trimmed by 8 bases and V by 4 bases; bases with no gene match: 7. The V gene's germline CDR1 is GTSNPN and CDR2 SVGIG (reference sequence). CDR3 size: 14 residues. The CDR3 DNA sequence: TGTGCCTGGAAGCCGGGACAGGGGCGGGAAAAACTGTTTTTT. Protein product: CAWKPGQGREKLFF.

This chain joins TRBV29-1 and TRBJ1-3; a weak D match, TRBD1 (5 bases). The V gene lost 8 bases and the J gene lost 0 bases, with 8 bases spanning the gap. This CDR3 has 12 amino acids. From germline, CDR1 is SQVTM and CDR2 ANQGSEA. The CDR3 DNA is TGCAGCTACAGGACCTCTGGAAACACCATATATTTT. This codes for CSYRTSGNTIYF.

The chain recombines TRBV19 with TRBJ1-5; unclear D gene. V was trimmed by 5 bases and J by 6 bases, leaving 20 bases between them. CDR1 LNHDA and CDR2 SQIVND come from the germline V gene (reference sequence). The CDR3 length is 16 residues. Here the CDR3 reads CASSSHKSPAGQPQHF. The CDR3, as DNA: TGTGCCAGTAGTTCCCACAAAAGCCCCGCGGGTCAGCCCCAGCATTTT.

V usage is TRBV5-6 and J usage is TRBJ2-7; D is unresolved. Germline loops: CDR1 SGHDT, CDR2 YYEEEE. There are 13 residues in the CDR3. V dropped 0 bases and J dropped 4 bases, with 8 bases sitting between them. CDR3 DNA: TGTGCCAGCAGCTTGGGCAGAAATTACGAGCAGTACTTC. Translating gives CASSLGRNYEQYF. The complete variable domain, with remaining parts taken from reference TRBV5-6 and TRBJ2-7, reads DAGVTQSPTHLIKTRGQQVTLRCSPKSGHDTVSWYQQALGQGPQFIFQYYEEEERQRGNFPDRFSGHQFPNYSSELNVNALLLGDSALYLCASSLGRNYEQYFGPGTRLTVT.

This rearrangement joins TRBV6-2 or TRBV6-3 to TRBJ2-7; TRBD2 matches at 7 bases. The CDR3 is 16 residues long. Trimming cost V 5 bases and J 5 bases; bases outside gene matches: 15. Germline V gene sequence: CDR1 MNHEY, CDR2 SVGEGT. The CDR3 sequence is CASSARGSAAGDEQYF. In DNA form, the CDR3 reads TGTGCCAGCAGTGCGCGGGGCTCAGCCGCGGGGGACGAGCAGTACTTC.

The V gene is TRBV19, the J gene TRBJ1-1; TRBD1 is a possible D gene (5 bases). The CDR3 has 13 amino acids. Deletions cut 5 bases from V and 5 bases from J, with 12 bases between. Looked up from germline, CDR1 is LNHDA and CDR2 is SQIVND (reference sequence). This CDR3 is CASSLTRGTEAFF. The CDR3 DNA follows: TGTGCCAGTAGTCTTACCCGGGGGACTGAAGCTTTCTTT.

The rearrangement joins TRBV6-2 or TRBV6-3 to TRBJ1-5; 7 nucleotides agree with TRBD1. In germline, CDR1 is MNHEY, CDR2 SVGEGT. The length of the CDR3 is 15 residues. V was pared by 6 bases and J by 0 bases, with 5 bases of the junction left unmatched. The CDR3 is CASSQTGSSNQPQHF. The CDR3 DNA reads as TGTGCCAGCAGCCAGACAGGGTCTAGCAATCAGCCCCAGCATTTT.

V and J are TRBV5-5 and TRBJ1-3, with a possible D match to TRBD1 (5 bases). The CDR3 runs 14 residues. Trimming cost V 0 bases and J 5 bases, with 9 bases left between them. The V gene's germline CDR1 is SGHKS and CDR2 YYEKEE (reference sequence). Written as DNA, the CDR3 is TGTGCCAGCAGCTTGGAAGGGGCACGAAACACCATATATTTT. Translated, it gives CASSLEGARNTIYF.

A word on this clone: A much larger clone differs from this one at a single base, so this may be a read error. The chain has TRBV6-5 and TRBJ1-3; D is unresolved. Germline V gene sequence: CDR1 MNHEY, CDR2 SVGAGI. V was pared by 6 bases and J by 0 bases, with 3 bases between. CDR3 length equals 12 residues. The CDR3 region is CASRASGNTIYF. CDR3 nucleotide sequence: TGTGCCAGCAGGGCCTCTGGAAACACCATATATTTT.

The CDR3 DNA sequence: TGTGCCACCCTACAGGGATCGGACACTGAAGCTTTCTTT. As protein: CATLQGSDTEAFF. This chain connects TRBV6-5 to TRBJ1-1; TRBD1 is a possible D gene (6 bases). Trimming shortened V by 10 bases and J by 3 bases, and 15 bases separated the two germline ends. Germline V lookup: CDR1 MNHEY, CDR2 SVGAGI. The CDR3 is 13 residues long.

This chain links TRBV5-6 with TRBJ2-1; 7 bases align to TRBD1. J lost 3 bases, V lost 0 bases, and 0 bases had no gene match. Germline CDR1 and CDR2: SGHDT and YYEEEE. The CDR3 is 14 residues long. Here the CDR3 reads CASSLGTGYNEQFF. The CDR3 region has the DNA TGTGCCAGCAGCTTGGGGACAGGCTACAATGAGCAGTTCTTC.

CDR3 residues: CASSLGGGRGGNTIYF. The CDR3, as DNA: TGTGCCAGCAGCCTAGGAGGGGGCCGGGGTGGAAACACCATATATTTT. The chain carries TRBV7-2 and TRBJ1-3, with 7 bases that match TRBD1. The CDR3 loop spans 16 amino acids. Germline CDR1 is SGHTA and CDR2 is FQGNSA. V shed 5 bases, J shed 3 bases, and the junction held 10 bases outside the gene matches.

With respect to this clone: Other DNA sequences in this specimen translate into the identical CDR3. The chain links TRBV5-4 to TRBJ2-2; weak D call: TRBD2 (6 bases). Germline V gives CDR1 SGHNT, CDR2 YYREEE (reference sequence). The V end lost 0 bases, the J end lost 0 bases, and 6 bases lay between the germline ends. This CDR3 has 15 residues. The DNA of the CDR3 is TGTGCCAGCAGCTTGGGGGGGGCGAACACCGGGGAGCTGTTTTTT. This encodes CASSLGGANTGELFF.

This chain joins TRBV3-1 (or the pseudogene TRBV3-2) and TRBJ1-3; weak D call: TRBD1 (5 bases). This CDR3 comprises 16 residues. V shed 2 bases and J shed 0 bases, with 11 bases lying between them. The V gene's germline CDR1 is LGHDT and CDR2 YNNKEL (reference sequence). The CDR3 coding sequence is TGTGCCAGCAGCCAACTTCCAGGGCCCTCTGGAAACACCATATATTTT. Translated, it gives CASSQLPGPSGNTIYF.

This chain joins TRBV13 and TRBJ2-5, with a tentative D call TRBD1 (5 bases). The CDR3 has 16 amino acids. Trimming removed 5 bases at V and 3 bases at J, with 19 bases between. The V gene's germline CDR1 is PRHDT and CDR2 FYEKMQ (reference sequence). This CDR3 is CASSPRVRQNEETQYF. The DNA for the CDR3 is TGTGCCAGCAGCCCCCGTGTAAGACAGAATGAAGAGACCCAGTACTTC.

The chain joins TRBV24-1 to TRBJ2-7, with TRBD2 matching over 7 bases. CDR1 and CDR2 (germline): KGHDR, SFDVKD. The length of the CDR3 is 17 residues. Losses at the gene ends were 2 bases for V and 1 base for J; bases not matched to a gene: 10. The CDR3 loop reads CATSDSVSGTSSYEQYF. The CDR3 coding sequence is TGTGCCACCAGTGATTCGGTAAGCGGGACTTCGTCCTACGAGCAGTACTTC.

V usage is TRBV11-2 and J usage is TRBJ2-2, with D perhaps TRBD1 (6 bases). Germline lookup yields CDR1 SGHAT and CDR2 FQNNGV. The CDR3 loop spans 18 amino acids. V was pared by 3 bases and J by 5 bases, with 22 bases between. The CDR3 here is CASSFFLGGGRGTGELFF. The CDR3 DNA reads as TGTGCCAGCAGCTTCTTTCTTGGGGGCGGTAGGGGAACCGGGGAGCTGTTTTTT.

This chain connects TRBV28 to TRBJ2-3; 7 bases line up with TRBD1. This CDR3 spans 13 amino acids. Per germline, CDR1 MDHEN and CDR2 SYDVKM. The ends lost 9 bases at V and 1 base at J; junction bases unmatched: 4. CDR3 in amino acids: CASRQGGTDTQYF. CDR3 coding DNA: TGTGCCAGTAGGCAGGGGGGCACAGATACGCAGTATTTT.

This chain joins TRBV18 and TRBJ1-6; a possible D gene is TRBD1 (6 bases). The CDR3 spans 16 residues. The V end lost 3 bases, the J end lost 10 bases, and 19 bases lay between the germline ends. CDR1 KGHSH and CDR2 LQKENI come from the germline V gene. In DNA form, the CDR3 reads TGTGCCAGCTCACCTTTAGCGGTTCGAGGGGGATCACCCCTCCACTTT. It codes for CASSPLAVRGGSPLHF.

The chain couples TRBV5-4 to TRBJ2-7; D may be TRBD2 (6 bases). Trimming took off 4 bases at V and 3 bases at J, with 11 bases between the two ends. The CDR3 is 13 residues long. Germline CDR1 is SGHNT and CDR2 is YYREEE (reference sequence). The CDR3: CASSPGRYYEQYF. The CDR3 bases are TGTGCCAGCAGCCCGGGGAGGTACTACGAGCAGTACTTC.

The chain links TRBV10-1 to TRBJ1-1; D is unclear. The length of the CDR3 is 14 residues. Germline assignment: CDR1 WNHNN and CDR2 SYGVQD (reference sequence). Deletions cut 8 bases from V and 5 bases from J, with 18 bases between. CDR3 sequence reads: CASLWLGRETEAFF. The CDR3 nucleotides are TGCGCCAGCCTTTGGCTGGGGAGGGAAACTGAAGCTTTCTTT.

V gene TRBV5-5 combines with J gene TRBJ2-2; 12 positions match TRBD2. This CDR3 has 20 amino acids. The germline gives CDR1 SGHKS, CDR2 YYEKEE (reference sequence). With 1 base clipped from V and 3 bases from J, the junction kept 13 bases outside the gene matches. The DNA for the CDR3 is TGTGCCAGCAGCTTGCTAGCGGGGGGGCAATTTGGGTTCGACACCGGGGAGCTGTTTTTT. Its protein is CASSLLAGGQFGFDTGELFF.